This T cell receptor (beta chain) emerged from a study of cytomegalovirus exposure and HLA in healthy donors. The PCR ran on 60 Vbeta and 13 Jbeta primers. Generated by immunoSEQ multiplex PCR, the TCRdb table keeps only in-frame clones and is missing some. The sample comprises roughly 100,000 clones, roughly 15% of which are singletons, and around 0.9% rests with the top ten. With V trimmed by 4 bases and J by 3 bases, 5 bases remained unmatched. This CDR3 spans 14 amino acids. Germline V gene data show CDR1 as SEHNR and CDR2 as FQNEAQ (reference sequence). Each of the donors was a healthy bone marrow donor.

The chain joins TRBV7-9 to TRBJ2-7, with 8 bases that match TRBD1. Sample: PBMCs. This sequence originates from a female donor in good health and CMV-seronegative. The CDR3 region has the DNA TGTGCCAGCAGCTGGGGACAGGCGAGCTACGAGCAGTACTTC. This translates into CASSWGQASYEQYF.